Detailed here is one TCR beta chain. Its target is not known. The data are from a study of immune evolution from preneoplasia to lung adenocarcinoma. Resections took place in Japan or China from about 2013 to 2018. Study-level points and caveats: Normal lung had highest clonality; later lesions appeared denser, more diverse.

The repertoire was sequenced with immunoSEQ multiplex PCR; TCRdb's copy has only in-frame clones and lacks some. Of about 7,000 clones listed, roughly three quarters are singletons. This CDR3 spans 17 amino acids. In germline, CDR1 is MNHNS, CDR2 SASEGT. V was pared by 0 bases and J by 4 bases, with 16 bases between. Sequenced sample: FFPE adjacent normal lung tissue. The receptor was derived from an older person with lung adenocarcinoma. The chain joins TRBV6-1 to TRBJ1-5; a weak D match, TRBD1 (6 bases). CDR3 in amino acids: CASSEAWGRGGNQPQHF. The DNA of the CDR3 is TGTGCCAGCAGTGAAGCTTGGGGCAGGGGAGGGAATCAGCCCCAGCATTTT.